Described below is a single T cell receptor beta chain sequence and its context. Antigen specificity is unknown. A much more abundant neighbour one base away suggests this may be a read error. The germline CDR1 and CDR2 sequences are SNHLY and FYNNEI. This CDR3 has 12 residues. Trimming shortened V by 6 bases and J by 7 bases, and 13 bases separated the two germline ends. Researchers took RNA transcripts and amplified the TCR beta CDR3 regions from them. Initially, a first-round RT-PCR of the TCR CDR3 employed the HTBI primer set. In TCRdb, the multiplex PCR reads were re-called with MiXCR into one record per CDR3 protein. The table records some 140,000 distinct CDR3 sequences, 22% of them present only once. This sample was taken from a study of T cells in Graves' hyperthyroidism and ophthalmopathy. Regarding the study as a whole: Before onset, by a median of approximately 6.2 months, the model predicted ophthalmopathy.

Among the patients, aged 18 to 65, hyperthyroidism was newly diagnosed and had lasted under 2 months. Blood dates from first hyperthyroidism diagnosis, before any ophthalmopathy symptoms. Each 10 ml fresh peripheral blood draw supplied the PBMCs. The sample taken for sequencing was blood. The source is a woman in her fifties or sixties with Graves' hyperthyroidism that later progressed to Graves' ophthalmopathy. The chain links TRBV2 to TRBJ2-7; D remains unclear. CDR3 DNA: TGTGCCAGCAGCTTCGGACGTGATGAGCAGTACTTC. Encoded protein: CASSFGRDEQYF.